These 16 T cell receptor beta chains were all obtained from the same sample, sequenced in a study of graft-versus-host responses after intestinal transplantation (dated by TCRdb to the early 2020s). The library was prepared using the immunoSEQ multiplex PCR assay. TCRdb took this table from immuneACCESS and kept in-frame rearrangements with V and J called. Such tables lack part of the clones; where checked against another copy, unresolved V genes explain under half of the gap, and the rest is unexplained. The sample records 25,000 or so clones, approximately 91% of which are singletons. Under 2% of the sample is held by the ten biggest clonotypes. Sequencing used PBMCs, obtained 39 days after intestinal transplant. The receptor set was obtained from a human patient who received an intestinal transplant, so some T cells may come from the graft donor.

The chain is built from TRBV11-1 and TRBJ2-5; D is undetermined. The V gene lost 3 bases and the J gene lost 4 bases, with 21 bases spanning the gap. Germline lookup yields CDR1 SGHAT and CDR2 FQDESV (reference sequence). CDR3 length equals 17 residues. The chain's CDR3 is CASSFSPHARKRETQYF. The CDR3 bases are TGTGCCAGCAGCTTTTCTCCACATGCTAGGAAAAGAGAGACCCAGTACTTC. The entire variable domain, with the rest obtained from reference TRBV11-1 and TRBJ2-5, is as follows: EAEVAQSPRYKITEKSQAVAFWCDPISGHATLYWYRQILGQGPELLVQFQDESVVDDSQLPKDRFSAERLKGVDSTLKIQPAELGDSAMYLCASSFSPHARKRETQYFGPGTRLLVL.

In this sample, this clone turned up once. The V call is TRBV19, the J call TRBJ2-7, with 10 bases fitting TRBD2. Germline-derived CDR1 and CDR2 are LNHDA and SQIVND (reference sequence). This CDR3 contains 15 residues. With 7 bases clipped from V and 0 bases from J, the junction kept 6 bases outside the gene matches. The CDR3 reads CASTKREGPSYEQYF. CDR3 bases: TGTGCCAGTACAAAGCGGGAGGGCCCCTCCTACGAGCAGTACTTC.

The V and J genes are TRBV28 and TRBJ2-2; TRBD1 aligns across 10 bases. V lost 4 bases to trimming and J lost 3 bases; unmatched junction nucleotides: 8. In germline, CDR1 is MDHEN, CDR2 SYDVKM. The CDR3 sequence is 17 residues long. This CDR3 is CASSSISGTGDTGELFF. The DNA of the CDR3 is TGTGCCAGCAGTTCAATCTCCGGGACAGGGGACACCGGGGAGCTGTTTTTT. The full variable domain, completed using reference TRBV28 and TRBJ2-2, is DVKVTQSSRYLVKRTGEKVFLECVQDMDHENMFWYRQDPGLGLRLIYFSYDVKMKEKGDIPEGYSVSREKKERFSLILESASTNQTSMYLCASSSISGTGDTGELFFGEGSRLTVL.

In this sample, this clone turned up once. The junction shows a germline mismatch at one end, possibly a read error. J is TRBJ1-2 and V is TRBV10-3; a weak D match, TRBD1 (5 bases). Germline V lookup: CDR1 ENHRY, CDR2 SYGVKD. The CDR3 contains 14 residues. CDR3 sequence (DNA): TGTGCCATCAGGGAGTCGGGGGGGGACTATGGCTACACCTTC. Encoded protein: CAIRESGGDYGYTF.

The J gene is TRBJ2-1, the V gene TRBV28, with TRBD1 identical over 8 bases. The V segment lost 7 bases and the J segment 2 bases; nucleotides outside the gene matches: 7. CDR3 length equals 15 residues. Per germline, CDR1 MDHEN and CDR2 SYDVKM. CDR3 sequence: CASTTDRVPYNEQFF. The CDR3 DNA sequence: TGTGCCAGCACCACGGACAGGGTCCCCTACAATGAGCAGTTCTTC.

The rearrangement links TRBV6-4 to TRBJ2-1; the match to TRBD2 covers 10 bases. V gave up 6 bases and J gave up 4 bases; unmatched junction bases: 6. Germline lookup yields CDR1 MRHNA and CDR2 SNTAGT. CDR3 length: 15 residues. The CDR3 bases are TGTGCCAGCAGGCCTAGAGCGGGAGGGTACAATGAGCAGTTCTTC. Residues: CASRPRAGGYNEQFF.

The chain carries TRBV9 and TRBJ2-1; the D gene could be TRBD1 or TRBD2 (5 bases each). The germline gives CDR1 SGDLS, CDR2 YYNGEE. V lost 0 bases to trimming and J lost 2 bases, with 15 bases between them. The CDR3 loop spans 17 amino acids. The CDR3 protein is CASSVAPLGTPYNEQFF. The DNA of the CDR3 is TGTGCCAGCAGCGTAGCGCCCCTAGGGACCCCCTACAATGAGCAGTTCTTC.

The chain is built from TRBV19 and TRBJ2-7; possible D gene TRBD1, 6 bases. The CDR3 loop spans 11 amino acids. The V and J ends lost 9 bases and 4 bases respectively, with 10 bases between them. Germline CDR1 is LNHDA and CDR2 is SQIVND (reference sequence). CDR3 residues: CASGRGYEQYF. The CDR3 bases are TGTGCCAGCGGTAGGGGGTACGAGCAGTACTTC.

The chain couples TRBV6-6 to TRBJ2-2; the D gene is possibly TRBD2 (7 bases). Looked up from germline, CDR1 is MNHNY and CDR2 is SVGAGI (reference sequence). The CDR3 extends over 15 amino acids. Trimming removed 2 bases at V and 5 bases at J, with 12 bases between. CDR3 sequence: CASSYGGAWTGELFF. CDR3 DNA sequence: TGTGCCAGCAGTTACGGGGGGGCTTGGACCGGGGAGCTGTTTTTT.

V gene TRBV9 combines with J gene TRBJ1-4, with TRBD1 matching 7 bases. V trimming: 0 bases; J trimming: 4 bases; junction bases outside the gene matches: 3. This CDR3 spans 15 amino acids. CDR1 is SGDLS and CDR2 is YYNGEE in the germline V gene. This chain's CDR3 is CASSVGDSVNEKLFF. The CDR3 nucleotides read TGTGCCAGCAGCGTAGGGGACAGTGTTAATGAAAAACTGTTTTTT.

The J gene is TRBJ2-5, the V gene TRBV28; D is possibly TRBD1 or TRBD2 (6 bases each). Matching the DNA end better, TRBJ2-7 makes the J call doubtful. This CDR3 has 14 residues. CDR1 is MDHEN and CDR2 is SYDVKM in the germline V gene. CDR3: CASSLTGGPYEQYF. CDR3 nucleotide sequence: TGTGCCAGCAGTTTGACAGGAGGGCCCTACGAGCAGTACTTC.

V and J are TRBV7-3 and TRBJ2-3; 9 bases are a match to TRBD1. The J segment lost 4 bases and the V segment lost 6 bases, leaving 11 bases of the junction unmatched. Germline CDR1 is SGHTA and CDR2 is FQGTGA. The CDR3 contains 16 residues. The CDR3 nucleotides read TGTGCCAGCAGGCAGACAGGGGGTGGCCGGCCAGATACGCAGTATTTT. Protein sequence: CASRQTGGGRPDTQYF.

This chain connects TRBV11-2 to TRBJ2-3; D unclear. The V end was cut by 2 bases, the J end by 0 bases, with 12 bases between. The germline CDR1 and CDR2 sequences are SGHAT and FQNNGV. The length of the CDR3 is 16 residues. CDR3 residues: CASSLTPLESTDTQYF. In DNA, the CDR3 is TGTGCCAGCAGCTTAACCCCCCTCGAGAGCACAGATACGCAGTATTTT.

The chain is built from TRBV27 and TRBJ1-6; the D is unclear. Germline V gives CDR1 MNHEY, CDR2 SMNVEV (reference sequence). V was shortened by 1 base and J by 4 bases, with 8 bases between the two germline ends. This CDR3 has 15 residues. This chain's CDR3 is CASSLYQIYNSPLHF. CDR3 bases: TGTGCCAGCAGTTTATACCAGATTTATAATTCACCCCTCCACTTT.

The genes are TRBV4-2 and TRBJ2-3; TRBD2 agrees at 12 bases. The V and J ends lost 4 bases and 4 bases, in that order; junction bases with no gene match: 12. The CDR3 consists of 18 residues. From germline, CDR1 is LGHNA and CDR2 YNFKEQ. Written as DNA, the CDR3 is TGTGCCAGCAGCCCACTTACGCAGACTAGCGGGAGCGCAGATACGCAGTATTTT. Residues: CASSPLTQTSGSADTQYF.

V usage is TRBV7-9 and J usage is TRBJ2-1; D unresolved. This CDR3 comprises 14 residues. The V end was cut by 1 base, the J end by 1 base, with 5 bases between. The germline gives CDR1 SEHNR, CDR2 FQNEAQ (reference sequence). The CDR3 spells CASSLGTSYNEQFF. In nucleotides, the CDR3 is TGTGCCAGCAGCTTAGGCACTTCCTACAATGAGCAGTTCTTC.